This is a list of T cell receptor beta chains from one sample in a study of CD8 T cells in Susac syndrome. A single record per CDR3 protein comes from TCRdb applying MiXCR to the immunoSEQ multiplex PCR reads. The profile shows about 280,000 distinct CDR3 sequences, approximately 85% of them singletons. The sequenced material came from CD8+ T cells from PBMCs. The receptor set was obtained from a human donor with multiple sclerosis. The CDR3 runs from the conserved cysteine through the conserved F or W. A D gene is named only where the DNA matches it firmly. The size field is filled for only some rows; it gives once, few, many or a size class.

CDR3 DNA: TGTGCCAGCAGCGAGGGACAGTACACCGAGCAGTACTTC
CDR3 protein: CASSEGQYTEQYF
D gene: TRBD1
J gene: TRBJ2-7
clone size: NA
V gene: TRBV9

CDR3 DNA: TGTGCCAGCTCAGGGCGGGGGCGAGGGAGCAATCAGCCCCAGCATTTT
CDR3 protein: CASSGRGRGSNQPQHF
D gene: NA
J gene: TRBJ1-5
clone size: NA
V gene: TRBV27

CDR3 DNA: TGTGCCAGCGGGCCGACACTCCAAGAGACCCAGTACTTC
CDR3 protein: CASGPTLQETQYF
D gene: NA
J gene: TRBJ2-5
clone size: NA
V gene: TRBV7-9

CDR3 DNA: TGCGCCAGCAGCTTGGCCGGGAACACTGAAGCTTTCTTT
CDR3 protein: CASSLAGNTEAFF
D gene: NA
J gene: TRBJ1-1
clone size: many
V gene: TRBV5-1

CDR3 DNA: TGTGCCAGCAGCCCATCAGTGACTGAAGCTTTCTTT
CDR3 protein: CASSPSVTEAFF
D gene: NA
J gene: TRBJ1-1
clone size: NA
V gene: TRBV9

CDR3 DNA: TGTGCCAGCATCTTAAGGAACAGGGTGAACACTGAAGCTTTCTTT
CDR3 protein: CASILRNRVNTEAFF
D gene: NA
J gene: TRBJ1-1
clone size: NA
V gene: TRBV7-8

CDR3 DNA: TGTGCCAGCAGTGTTAGTCTGTGGGACAGGGTTACGTATGGCTACACCTTC
CDR3 protein: CASSVSLWDRVTYGYTF
D gene: TRBD1
J gene: TRBJ1-2
clone size: once
V gene: TRBV6-1

CDR3 DNA: TGTGCCAGCAGTTACTCAGGGGGTCGCGATAGCAATCAGCCCCAGCATTTT
CDR3 protein: CASSYSGGRDSNQPQHF
D gene: NA
J gene: TRBJ1-5
clone size: NA
V gene: TRBV6-5

CDR3 DNA: TGCGCCAGCAGCCAGCGACTAGCGGGAGAGGATGAGCAGTTCTTC
CDR3 protein: CASSQRLAGEDEQFF
D gene: TRBD2
J gene: TRBJ2-1
clone size: once
V gene: TRBV4-1

CDR3 DNA: TGTGCCAGCAGTAGTAGTCCTGGGGCCAACGTCCTGACTTTC
CDR3 protein: CASSSSPGANVLTF
D gene: NA
J gene: TRBJ2-6
clone size: NA
V gene: TRBV27

CDR3 DNA: TGTGCCAGCAGCGTCGACAGGGGCCGTCATGGCTACACCTTC
CDR3 protein: CASSVDRGRHGYTF
D gene: TRBD1
J gene: TRBJ1-2
clone size: few
V gene: TRBV6-5

CDR3 DNA: TGTGCCAGCAGCCGCTCCCAGGCCTCAGTTCGCGGCTACACCTTC
CDR3 protein: CASSRSQASVRGYTF
D gene: NA
J gene: TRBJ1-2
clone size: once
V gene: TRBV9

CDR3 DNA: TGTGCCAGCAGCTTAGGGTCAGGGTCGGAGACTGAAGCTTTCTTT
CDR3 protein: CASSLGSGSETEAFF
D gene: NA
J gene: TRBJ1-1
clone size: NA
V gene: TRBV7-9

CDR3 DNA: TGTGCCAGCAGAGTAGCGGGAGAAGTCTACAATGAGCAGTTCTTC
CDR3 protein: CASRVAGEVYNEQFF
D gene: TRBD2
J gene: TRBJ2-1
clone size: NA
V gene: TRBV2

CDR3 DNA: TGTGCCAGCAGGAAACTAGCGAGTCGTTCTGAGGAGCAGTACTTC
CDR3 protein: CASRKLASRSEEQYF
D gene: TRBD2
J gene: TRBJ2-7
clone size: NA
V gene: TRBV27

CDR3 DNA: TGTGCCAGCAGCCAGCGGCGGGGGACTAGCGGTAAAGAGACCCAGTACTTC
CDR3 protein: CASSQRRGTSGKETQYF
D gene: TRBD2
J gene: TRBJ2-5
clone size: NA
V gene: TRBV14

CDR3 DNA: TGTGCCAGCAGTGTCGGCGACCAGTTTTACAATGAGCAGTTCTTC
CDR3 protein: CASSVGDQFYNEQFF
D gene: NA
J gene: TRBJ2-1
clone size: NA
V gene: TRBV2

CDR3 DNA: TGTGCCAGCAGTTGGACAGGGGGACCCTACGAGCAGTACTTC
CDR3 protein: CASSWTGGPYEQYF
D gene: TRBD1
J gene: TRBJ2-7
clone size: NA
V gene: TRBV28

CDR3 DNA: TGTGCCTCGGGGGACAAGCCCTACGAGCAGTACTTC
CDR3 protein: CASGDKPYEQYF
D gene: NA
J gene: TRBJ2-7
clone size: NA
V gene: TRBV19

CDR3 DNA: TGTGCCAGCAGTTTCGGACTAGCGGGAGCCGAGCAGTTCTTC
CDR3 protein: CASSFGLAGAEQFF
D gene: TRBD2
J gene: TRBJ2-1
clone size: NA
V gene: TRBV28

CDR3 DNA: TGCAGTGCGAGATCCGGGACGGATGCCTACGAGCAGTACTTC
CDR3 protein: CSARSGTDAYEQYF
D gene: NA
J gene: TRBJ2-7
clone size: NA
V gene: TRBV20-1

CDR3 DNA: TGTGCCAGCAGTGAAAAGGGTCATGAGCAGTTCTTC
CDR3 protein: CASSEKGHEQFF
D gene: NA
J gene: TRBJ2-1
clone size: once
V gene: TRBV2

CDR3 DNA: TGCGCCAGCAGCCCCTTGCGGGCTAGCACAGATACGCAGTATTTT
CDR3 protein: CASSPLRASTDTQYF
D gene: NA
J gene: TRBJ2-3
clone size: NA
V gene: TRBV4-1

CDR3 DNA: TGTGCCAGCAGCCCACCCTCCTACGAGCAGTACTTC
CDR3 protein: CASSPPSYEQYF
D gene: NA
J gene: TRBJ2-7
clone size: few
V gene: TRBV9

CDR3 DNA: TGTGCCAGCAGTTACCAAAGTAGCGGCTACGAGCAGTACTTC
CDR3 protein: CASSYQSSGYEQYF
D gene: NA
J gene: TRBJ2-7
clone size: NA
V gene: TRBV27

CDR3 DNA: TGTGCCAGCAGCCACGAAGAGACCCAGTACTTC
CDR3 protein: CASSHEETQYF
D gene: NA
J gene: TRBJ2-5
clone size: NA
V gene: TRBV11-2

CDR3 DNA: TGTGCCAGCAGTCCATTAACCGGGACGCTCATGTGGGAGCAGTTCTTC
CDR3 protein: CASSPLTGTLMWEQFF
D gene: NA
J gene: TRBJ2-1
clone size: once
V gene: TRBV6-1

CDR3 DNA: TGCAGTGCTAGCCCTCTCGAGGGGCGAACCTACGAGCAGTACTTC
CDR3 protein: CSASPLEGRTYEQYF
D gene: NA
J gene: TRBJ2-7
clone size: NA
V gene: TRBV20-1

CDR3 DNA: TGTGCCAGCAGCTCCCCAGTGGGGGGCTGGGAGACCCAGTACTTC
CDR3 protein: CASSSPVGGWETQYF
D gene: NA
J gene: TRBJ2-5
clone size: NA
V gene: TRBV7-9

CDR3 DNA: TGTGCCAGCAGTGAAGCGCGAACTAGCGGAGGGGCTAAGCAGTTCTTC
CDR3 protein: CASSEARTSGGAKQFF
D gene: TRBD2
J gene: TRBJ2-1
clone size: NA
V gene: TRBV6-1

CDR3 DNA: TGTGCCAGCAGCGCGACGCCTCGGACTAGCGGCCTCTACAATGAGCAGTTCTTC
CDR3 protein: CASSATPRTSGLYNEQFF
D gene: TRBD2
J gene: TRBJ2-1
clone size: NA
V gene: TRBV9

CDR3 DNA: TGTGCCAGCAGTTTGACTGTACCCTACGAGCAGTACTTC
CDR3 protein: CASSLTVPYEQYF
D gene: NA
J gene: TRBJ2-7
clone size: NA
V gene: TRBV27

CDR3 DNA: TGTGCCAGCAGTTTAAGACAGGAGTCATACAATGAGCAGTTCTTC
CDR3 protein: CASSLRQESYNEQFF
D gene: NA
J gene: TRBJ2-1
clone size: NA
V gene: TRBV28

CDR3 DNA: TGTGCCAGCAGTGAAGCGCAGGGGATGAACATTCAGTACTTC
CDR3 protein: CASSEAQGMNIQYF
D gene: NA
J gene: TRBJ2-4
clone size: NA
V gene: TRBV2

CDR3 DNA: TGTGCCAGCAGTCCCGGGGCTGGGAATGAGCAGTTCTTC
CDR3 protein: CASSPGAGNEQFF
D gene: NA
J gene: TRBJ2-1
clone size: NA
V gene: TRBV27

CDR3 DNA: TGTGCCAGCAGCGGTCGCGGGGAGGACAGGGGGCGCGATCTGTACAATGAGCAGTTCTTC
CDR3 protein: CASSGRGEDRGRDLYNEQFF
D gene: TRBD1
J gene: TRBJ2-1
clone size: NA
V gene: TRBV9

CDR3 DNA: TGTGCCAGCAGTGACTCGTCCTCTAGCGGGAGATGGGATACGCAGTATTTT
CDR3 protein: CASSDSSSSGRWDTQYF
D gene: TRBD2
J gene: TRBJ2-3
clone size: NA
V gene: TRBV6-4

CDR3 DNA: TGTGCCAGCAGCCAAGGGGGGGCCGGCGGGAGGGCCTACACCGGGGAGCTGTTTTTT
CDR3 protein: CASSQGGAGGRAYTGELFF
D gene: TRBD2
J gene: TRBJ2-2
clone size: few
V gene: TRBV4-2

CDR3 DNA: TGTGCCAGCAGCTTAGAGCTGGGACCACTTCCGCAGTATTTT
CDR3 protein: CASSLELGPLPQYF
D gene: NA
J gene: TRBJ2-3
clone size: NA
V gene: TRBV7-9

CDR3 DNA: TGTGCCAGCAGTTTACGGGACAGGGGGGTCGGGGAGCAGTTCTTC
CDR3 protein: CASSLRDRGVGEQFF
D gene: TRBD1
J gene: TRBJ2-1
clone size: NA
V gene: TRBV12-3/TRBV12-4

CDR3 DNA: TGTGCCTGGAGTGTAATGGTGGGAGCGAGCTACGAGCAGTACTTC
CDR3 protein: CAWSVMVGASYEQYF
D gene: NA
J gene: TRBJ2-7
clone size: NA
V gene: TRBV30

CDR3 DNA: TGTGCCAGCAGCCCCCAGGTCCGGGACGAGCAGTACTTC
CDR3 protein: CASSPQVRDEQYF
D gene: NA
J gene: TRBJ2-7
clone size: NA
V gene: TRBV9

CDR3 DNA: TGCGCCAGCAGCCAAGCACTAGCGGGAGGACCATACAATGAGCAGTTCTTC
CDR3 protein: CASSQALAGGPYNEQFF
D gene: TRBD2
J gene: TRBJ2-1
clone size: NA
V gene: TRBV4-1

CDR3 DNA: TGTGCCACCAGTGATTCAAGAGGCAGCTCCTACAATGAGCAGTTCTTC
CDR3 protein: CATSDSRGSSYNEQFF
D gene: NA
J gene: TRBJ2-1
clone size: NA
V gene: TRBV24-1

CDR3 DNA: TGCGCCAGCAGCCAAGCCAGGGAAACAGATACGCAGTATTTT
CDR3 protein: CASSQARETDTQYF
D gene: NA
J gene: TRBJ2-3
clone size: NA
V gene: TRBV4-1

CDR3 DNA: TGTGCCAGCAGTTTAACTAGCCCGAGGGAGACCCAGTACTTC
CDR3 protein: CASSLTSPRETQYF
D gene: NA
J gene: TRBJ2-5
clone size: NA
V gene: TRBV12-3/TRBV12-4

CDR3 DNA: TGTGCCAGCAGTTTGGGGGGGGAAGGGGATACGCAGTATTTT
CDR3 protein: CASSLGGEGDTQYF
D gene: TRBD2
J gene: TRBJ2-3
clone size: NA
V gene: TRBV28

CDR3 DNA: TGTGCCAGCAGCCAAGGACAGGGGATGGGTCAGCCCCAGCATTTT
CDR3 protein: CASSQGQGMGQPQHF
D gene: TRBD1
J gene: TRBJ1-5
clone size: NA
V gene: TRBV6-5